This T cell receptor (beta chain) was retrieved from a study of identical twins. TCRdb analysed the 5' RACE reads with MiXCR anew, one entry per CDR3 protein. The sample yields about 550,000 distinct CDR3 sequences, around 22% seen once. A single count supports this clonotype. The sample was also reused in another study, on yellow fever vaccine responses in identical twins.

The sequenced material came from CD4+ T cells sorted from blood. This receptor was taken from a young woman in good health.

CDR3 bases: TGCGCCAGCAGTCTAGCGGGAACCCTCAATGAGCAGTTCTTC. Amino acid sequence: CASSLAGTLNEQFF. The V call is TRBV10-1, the J call TRBJ2-1, with 9 bases lining up with TRBD2. This CDR3 region has 14 residues. Germline lookup yields CDR1 WNHNN and CDR2 SYGVQD (reference sequence). V lost 5 bases, J lost 6 bases, and 5 bases stayed unmatched.